The 29 T cell receptor beta chains reported below all come from one sample, sequenced in a study of tumor-infiltrating lymphocytes in primary liver carcinoma (dated by TCRdb to 2016 to 2017). This sample was sequenced with an Illumina HiSeq 2500. Starting from approximately 500 ng total RNA, TCRbeta-specific cDNA was produced by reverse transcription with a constant-region primer and ProtoScript II reverse transcriptase. Construction of the TCRbeta libraries relied on three nested rounds of multiplex PCR, following a slightly modified ARM-PCR procedure. Multiplex TRBV1-TRBV30 forward primers and a Cbeta reverse primer were used in the first two PCR rounds, each of which was run for 10 to 11 cycles. In TCRdb, the public reads were trimmed at Q25 with fastp and aligned with MiXCR, with productive beta chains retained. Rows with a matching CDR3 protein are joined into one entry that keeps the most common DNA and genes. The sample contains approximately 330,000 distinct CDR3 sequences, 65% of them found a single time. The top ten clonotypes cover roughly 6% of the sample.

Blood RNA was extracted from unsorted whole blood using TRIzol reagent, and germline DNA was obtained with the DNeasy Blood & Tissue kit. The specimen sequenced was peripheral blood. Receptors originate from a man between 40 and 49 years old with primary liver carcinoma and hepatitis B virus infection.

This sequence joins TRBV28 and TRBJ1-4; weak D call: TRBD1 (5 bases). Between the trimmed V and J ends, which lost 3 bases and 10 bases, there was a span of 15 bases. Germline assignment: CDR1 MDHEN and CDR2 SYDVKM. The CDR3 spans 14 residues. The CDR3 coding sequence is TGTGCCAGCAGTTTCGGGAATGGGGCTGGAAAACTGTTTTTT. This translates into CASSFGNGAGKLFF.

In regard to this clonotype: No conserved phenylalanine or tryptophan is present at the end of the CDR3, so a read error is the likely explanation. No DNA is shown, since the ends of the CDR3 on it are uncertain; the CDR3 is the one TCRdb lists. The chain joins TRBV14 to TRBJ2-1; TRBD2 is the table's D call and was not checked against the DNA. The germline V gene has CDR1 SGHDN and CDR2 FVKESK. Inclusive of both ends, the CDR3 amounts to 15 amino acids. The CDR3 region is CASSHVAGLYNEQLS.

This clonotype came up a few times. The junction shows a germline mismatch at one end, possibly a read error. This rearrangement joins TRBV4-1 to TRBJ2-3; the D gene is possibly TRBD1 (5 bases). The CDR3 is made up of 15 amino acids. Germline V gene data show CDR1 as MGHRA and CDR2 as YSYEKL. This chain's CDR3 is CANSQDWTNTDTQYF. As DNA, the CDR3 is TGCGCCAACAGCCAAGATTGGACAAACACAGATACACAGTATTTT.

This clonotype was observed many times. The J gene is TRBJ2-1, the V gene TRBV11-3; D may be TRBD2 (5 bases). V was pared by 2 bases and J by 6 bases, with 14 bases between. The V gene's germline CDR1 is SGHNT and CDR2 YENEEA. The CDR3 totals 15 residues. CDR3 loop: CASSLSPTAGNEQFF. The CDR3 DNA sequence: TGTGCCAGCAGCTTATCGCCCACGGCGGGCAATGAGCAGTTCTTC.

Concerning this clonotype: The CDR3 ends on some other residue instead of the conserved phenylalanine or tryptophan, so this is likely a read error. This chain links TRBV11-2 with TRBJ2-7, with D maybe TRBD1 (6 bases). CDR3 length equals 15 residues. Germline CDR1 is SGHAT and CDR2 is FQNNGV. The CDR3 sequence: CASSFVAGDQYDQYI. The CDR3 DNA sequence: TGTGCCAGCAGCTTTGTGGCAGGGGACCAGTACGACCAGTACATC.

For this clonotype: Given a much more abundant clone one base away, this may be a read error. The V and J genes are TRBV4-1 and TRBJ2-2; 7 positions match TRBD2. CDR3 length equals 16 residues. Germline CDR1 MGHRA, CDR2 YSYEKL. The ends lost 0 bases at V and 9 bases at J; junction bases unmatched: 10. The CDR3 DNA follows: TGCGCCAGCAGCCAAGACGAGGGAGGGCCTGCCAGGGAGCTGTTTTTT. Its translation is CASSQDEGGPARELFF.

Turning to this clonotype: The junction departs from the called germline gene at one end, perhaps through a read error. The chain has TRBV11-2 and TRBJ2-2; 7 positions match TRBD2. Germline CDR1 reads SGHAT; CDR2 reads FQNNGV. The CDR3 runs 15 residues. CDR3 protein: CVSSFWRGIAGELFF. CDR3 DNA: TGTGTCAGCAGCTTCTGGCGGGGGATTGCCGGGGAGCTGTTTTTT.

In this sample, this clonotype turned up a few times. A junction end diverges from the germline sequence, so it may reflect a read error. The chain joins TRBV11-2 to TRBJ2-1, with D maybe TRBD2 (5 bases). CDR1 and CDR2 (germline): SGHAT, FQNNGV. This CDR3 contains 15 residues. The CDR3 DNA reads TGTGTCAGCAGTTTAGTCGGCGGGTCTTACAATGAGCAGTTCTTC. It is translated as CVSSLVGGSYNEQFF.

As for this clonotype: A much larger clone differs by one base, so this may be a read error. The gene calls are TRBV6-2 or TRBV6-3 and TRBJ2-5; D possibly corresponds to TRBD2 (5 bases). Germline V CDR1 and CDR2: MNHEY, SVGEGT. The CDR3 length is 14 residues. The DNA of the CDR3 is TGTGTCAGCAGTTACTCCCCGGGGATTGAGACCCAGTACTTC. Encoded protein: CVSSYSPGIETQYF.

V gene TRBV12-3 or TRBV12-4 combines with J gene TRBJ2-1, with 10 positions matching TRBD2. J was trimmed by 9 bases and V by 8 bases; bases with no gene match: 7. CDR3 size: 13 residues. The chain's CDR3 is CASRPSGSSEQFF. DNA of the CDR3: TGTGCCAGCCGGCCTAGCGGGAGTAGTGAGCAGTTCTTC.

DNA of the CDR3: TGTGCCAGCAACTTTTCGGTGCAGACTAATGAAAAACTGTTTTTT. Amino acids: CASNFSVQTNEKLFF. This chain uses TRBV5-5 with TRBJ1-4; D ambiguous. The germline CDR1 and CDR2 sequences are SGHKS and YYEKEE (reference sequence). V was clipped by 6 bases and J by 2 bases, with 14 bases between them. The CDR3 has 15 amino acids. Complete variable domain (other parts from reference TRBV5-5 and TRBJ1-4): DAGVTQSPTHLIKTRGQQVTLRCSPISGHKSVSWYQQVLGQGPQFIFQYYEKEERGRGNFPDRFSARQFPNYSSELNVNALLLGDSALYLCASNFSVQTNEKLFFGSGTQLSVL.

For this clonotype: This clone may be a read error of a much larger clone one base away. The rearrangement links TRBV6-5 to TRBJ1-2; TRBD1 is a possible D gene (5 bases). The CDR3 has 13 residues. Germline values: CDR1 MNHEY, CDR2 SVGAGI. CDR3 protein: CANSYQGLTGYTF. The CDR3 DNA reads TGTGCCAACAGTTATCAGGGACTCACTGGCTACACCTTC.

Regarding this clonotype: A read error may be the cause here, since a much bigger clone is one base away. The chain has TRBV5-6 and TRBJ2-3, with 8 bases identical to TRBD1. This CDR3 has 15 residues. Trimming at V came to 6 bases and at J to 2 bases, leaving 8 bases not matched to a gene. Per germline, CDR1 SGHDT and CDR2 YYEEEE. The CDR3, as DNA: TGTGCCAGCATCCTGGACAGGGAATACACAGATACGCAGTATTTT. Encoded protein: CASILDREYTDTQYF.

This clonotype was seen more than once but under ten times. An end of the junction differs from the germline gene, which may be a read error. V usage is TRBV10-3 and J usage is TRBJ1-1; 7 bases are a match to TRBD1. This CDR3 is built from 14 residues. Germline V gives CDR1 ENHRY, CDR2 SYGVKD. The CDR3, as DNA: TGTGCCATCAGTGAGACAGGGGTAAACACTGGAGCTTTCTTT. This translates into CAISETGVNTGAFF.

Details on this clonotype: A read error may be the cause here, since a much bigger clone is one base away. The chain links TRBV6-5 to TRBJ1-4; D gene ambiguous. The CDR3 covers 14 residues. The V gene's germline CDR1 is MNHEY and CDR2 SVGAGI. With 7 bases removed from V and 7 bases from J, the gap between germline ends came to 16 bases. CDR3 region: CASTLTEVPEKLFF. The CDR3 nucleotides are TGTGCCAGCACTTTGACCGAAGTCCCTGAAAAACTGTTTTTT.

Comment on this clonotype: One base away lies a much larger clone, so this may be a sequencing read error. V and J are TRBV4-1 and TRBJ1-1; no firm D call. From germline, CDR1 is MGHRA and CDR2 YSYEKL. The CDR3 sequence is 15 residues long. The CDR3 is CASSQVGSPNIEAFF. CDR3 DNA sequence: TGCGCCAGCAGCCAAGTAGGTAGTCCGAACATTGAAGCTTTCTTT.

The table lists this clonotype with many counts. The chain couples TRBV6-2 or TRBV6-3 to TRBJ2-1; 10 bases are shared with TRBD2. CDR1 is MNHEY, CDR2 SVGEGT, per germline. CDR3 length: 14 amino acids. Unmatched junction bases numbered 8, after V lost 5 bases and J lost 10 bases. The CDR3 reads CASSTRTSGEEQFF. CDR3 nucleotide sequence: TGTGCCAGCAGTACAAGGACTAGCGGTGAAGAGCAGTTCTTC.

Remarks on this clonotype: Relative to the germline gene, one junction end is altered; a read error may explain this. The rearrangement links TRBV6-1 to TRBJ2-7; D is undetermined. Germline CDR1 is MNHNS and CDR2 is SASEGT. The CDR3 consists of 14 residues. DNA for the CDR3: TGTGCCAGCAGTGATGCCCCGGACGGCTACAAGCAGTACTTC. Translation gives CASSDAPDGYKQYF.

There are a few counts of this clonotype. The chain recombines TRBV5-4 with TRBJ2-7; D assignment may be TRBD1 or TRBD2 (6 bases each). Trimming took 3 bases from V and 3 from J, leaving 13 bases between them. This CDR3 contains 14 residues. CDR1 and CDR2 from the germline V gene are SGHNT and YYREEE (reference sequence). The CDR3 region has the DNA TGTGCCAGCAGCTCCGGGGGCTACATCTACGAGCAGTACTTC. This codes for CASSSGGYIYEQYF.

This clonotype was observed a single time. Mismatch with germline at one junction end may stem from a read error. The rearrangement joins TRBV25-1 to TRBJ1-1; D remains unclear. The V gene's germline CDR1 is MGHDK and CDR2 SYGVNS. The CDR3 spans 12 residues. The CDR3 DNA follows: TGTACCAGCAGTGAATCAATAGGTGGAGCTTTCTTT. It yields the protein CTSSESIGGAFF.

The chain employs TRBV28 and TRBJ1-1; TRBD1 agrees at 8 bases. The CDR3 is 16 amino acids. Per the germline V gene, CDR1 is MDHEN and CDR2 is SYDVKM. The ends lost 2 bases at V and 4 bases at J; junction bases unmatched: 9. CDR3 loop: CASSLDWTGSGTEAFF. CDR3 DNA: TGTGCCAGCAGTTTAGATTGGACAGGGTCGGGCACTGAAGCTTTCTTT.

This chain links TRBV28 with TRBJ2-1, with 8 bases matching TRBD1. The CDR3 sequence is 14 residues long. With 6 bases clipped from V and 4 bases from J, the junction kept 5 bases outside the gene matches. The germline gives CDR1 MDHEN, CDR2 SYDVKM. The CDR3 protein is CASSLDRAYNEQFF. For the CDR3, the DNA is TGTGCCAGCAGCCTGGACAGGGCTTACAATGAGCAGTTCTTC.

Only a few counts were recorded for this clonotype. The V and J genes are TRBV4-1 and TRBJ1-5; D call uncertain. This CDR3 is 16 amino acids long. V lost 5 bases and J lost 3, with 17 bases in between. Germline loops: CDR1 MGHRA, CDR2 YSYEKL. This CDR3 is CASSGSPGNSNQPQHF. Written as DNA, the CDR3 is TGCGCCAGCAGCGGGAGTCCGGGGAATTCCAATCAGCCCCAGCATTTT.

To note about this clonotype: One base away lies a much larger clone, so this may be a sequencing read error. The chain recombines TRBV29-1 with TRBJ2-7, with 7 bases fitting TRBD2. There are 13 residues in the CDR3. Germline CDR1 reads SQVTM; CDR2 reads ANQGSEA. Trimming at V came to 7 bases and at J to 3 bases, leaving 9 bases not matched to a gene. CDR3 DNA sequence: TGCAGCGCCGGAGCGGGGAACTACTACGAGCAGTACTTC. Its protein product is CSAGAGNYYEQYF.

This clonotype was seen at least ten times. The J gene is TRBJ1-2, the V gene TRBV4-3; 7 bases match TRBD1. Per the germline V gene, CDR1 is LGHNA and CDR2 is YSLEER. The trim removed 0 bases at V and 6 bases at J, leaving 10 bases unmatched. The CDR3 length is 16 residues. CDR3 amino acids: CASSQERAGQLNGYTF. The CDR3 DNA is TGCGCCAGCAGCCAAGAACGTGCGGGACAGTTGAATGGCTACACCTTC.

This chain connects TRBV6-2 or TRBV6-3 to TRBJ2-1; the D is unclear. The CDR3 is made up of 17 amino acids. Germline CDR1 MNHEY, CDR2 SVGEGT. In DNA form, the CDR3 reads TGTGTAAGCAGTTACTCGGCCGGCAAGCCGGACGGGAATGAGCAGTTCTTC. It translates to CVSSYSAGKPDGNEQFF.

Concerning this clonotype: A much larger clone is a single base away; this may be a read error. The chain links TRBV5-6 to TRBJ2-4, with D perhaps TRBD2 (6 bases). The CDR3 length is 18 residues. V was trimmed by 6 bases and J by 0 bases, leaving 22 bases between them. CDR1 SGHDT and CDR2 YYEEEE come from the germline V gene. The CDR3 DNA sequence: TGTGCCAGCACCTCAACCTTTGCCGGGGAGGTAGCCAAAAACATTCAGTACTTC. Translated, it gives CASTSTFAGEVAKNIQYF. Variable domain in full (rest from reference TRBV5-6 and TRBJ2-4): DAGVTQSPTHLIKTRGQQVTLRCSPKSGHDTVSWYQQALGQGPQFIFQYYEEEERQRGNFPDRFSGHQFPNYSSELNVNALLLGDSALYLCASTSTFAGEVAKNIQYFGAGTRLSVL.

This chain connects TRBV6-2 or TRBV6-3 to TRBJ2-3; D not resolved. This CDR3 is 18 amino acids long. V lost 10 bases, J lost 0 bases, and 26 bases lay in between. Germline V gene data show CDR1 as MNHEY and CDR2 as SVGEGT. The CDR3 DNA follows: TGTGCCAACACCTTAGTGGTTGGTAGGTTCTCTAGCACAGATACGCAGTATTTT. The encoded protein is CANTLVVGRFSSTDTQYF.

Worth noting for this clonotype: It is unclear where the CDR3 begins or ends on the DNA, so no DNA is shown, and the CDR3 is as TCRdb lists it. Here the CDR3 reads CASRKVASGTSYNEQSF. The chain recombines TRBV12-3 or TRBV12-4 with TRBJ2-1; the listed D gene, TRBD2, was not tested against the DNA. The CDR3 spans 17 residues, counting both ends.